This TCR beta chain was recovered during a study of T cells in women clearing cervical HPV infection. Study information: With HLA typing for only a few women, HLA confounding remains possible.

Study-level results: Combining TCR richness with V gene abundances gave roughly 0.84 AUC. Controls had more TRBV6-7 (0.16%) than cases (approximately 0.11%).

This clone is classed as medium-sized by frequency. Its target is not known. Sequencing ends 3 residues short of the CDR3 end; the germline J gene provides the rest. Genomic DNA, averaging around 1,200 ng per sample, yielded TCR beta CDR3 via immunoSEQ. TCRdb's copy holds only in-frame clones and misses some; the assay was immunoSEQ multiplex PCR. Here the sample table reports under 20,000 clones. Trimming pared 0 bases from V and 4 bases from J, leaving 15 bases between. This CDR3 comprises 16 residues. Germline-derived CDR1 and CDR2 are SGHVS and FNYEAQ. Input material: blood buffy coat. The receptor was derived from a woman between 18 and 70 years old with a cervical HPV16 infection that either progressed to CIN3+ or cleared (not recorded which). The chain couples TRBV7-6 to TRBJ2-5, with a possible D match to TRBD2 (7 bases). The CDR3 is CASSLAPGGAGETQYF. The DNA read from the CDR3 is TGTGCCAGCAGCTTAGCGCCGGGGGGCGCGGGAGAGACC.